The 20 T cell receptor beta chains in this list originate from one sample, sequenced in a study of blood T cell repertoires in COVID-19. TCRdb's copy holds only in-frame clones and misses some; the assay was immunoSEQ multiplex PCR. The sample records some 80,000 clones, approximately 81% being singletons. Input material: peripheral blood. The receptors derive from a man aged 55-75 years with COVID-19, enrolled during active disease.

The chain recombines TRBV29-1 with TRBJ1-4; a weak D match, TRBD1 (6 bases). Looked up from germline, CDR1 is SQVTM and CDR2 is ANQGSEA. Trimming stripped 6 bases from V and 3 bases from J, with 11 bases between. The CDR3 runs to 13 residues. Here the CDR3 reads CSVARTANEKLFF. The CDR3 DNA follows: TGCAGCGTAGCCAGGACAGCTAATGAAAAACTGTTTTTT.

This clone turned up a few times. This rearrangement joins TRBV28 to TRBJ1-5; a weak D match, TRBD1 (5 bases). The CDR3 spans 17 residues. The V and J ends lost 7 bases and 6 bases respectively, with 25 bases between them. The germline gives CDR1 MDHEN, CDR2 SYDVKM. CDR3 in amino acids: CASTTSPSRAGGQPQHF. CDR3 nucleotides: TGTGCCAGCACCACCTCACCATCGCGGGCCGGGGGTCAGCCCCAGCATTTT.

The chain recombines TRBV14 with TRBJ2-3; perhaps TRBD2 as D (6 bases). CDR3 length equals 13 residues. Germline lookup yields CDR1 SGHDN and CDR2 FVKESK. Trimming removed 1 base at V and 8 bases at J, with 10 bases between. CDR3 protein: CASSQGEAVTQYF. CDR3 DNA: TGTGCCAGCAGCCAAGGGGAGGCGGTTACGCAGTATTTT.

The V and J genes are TRBV6-5 and TRBJ1-2; D perhaps matches TRBD1 (6 bases). Germline V CDR1 and CDR2: MNHEY, SVGAGI. The germline V and J ends were trimmed by 5 bases and 5 bases, with 12 bases remaining between them. CDR3 length: 13 residues. Here the CDR3 reads CASSPGDRYGYTF. The DNA of the CDR3 is TGTGCCAGCAGTCCAGGGGATAGGTATGGCTACACCTTC.

This clone was seen more than once but under ten times. The chain carries TRBV24-1 and TRBJ2-5; the D gene is possibly TRBD2 (6 bases). The V end was cut by 3 bases, the J end by 3 bases, with 19 bases between. Germline loops: CDR1 KGHDR, CDR2 SFDVKD. The CDR3 is made up of 17 amino acids. CDR3 loop: CATSDRGRRRREETQYF. CDR3 nucleotides: TGTGCCACCAGTGATAGGGGACGGAGGAGGAGGGAAGAGACCCAGTACTTC.

The gene calls are TRBV9 and TRBJ2-2; tentative D call: TRBD1 (6 bases). Germline values: CDR1 SGDLS, CDR2 YYNGEE. This CDR3 is 16 amino acids long. Deletions cut 2 bases from V and 0 bases from J, with 11 bases between. CDR3 bases: TGTGCCAGCAGCGTTCCGGGACAATCGAACACCGGGGAGCTGTTTTTT. It translates to CASSVPGQSNTGELFF.

The chain carries TRBV5-1 and TRBJ2-7; 11 positions match TRBD1. V was clipped by 10 bases and J by 6 bases; unmatched bases: 18. The CDR3 consists of 16 residues. Germline loops: CDR1 SGHRS, CDR2 YFSETQ. The CDR3 sequence: CARRAGGTGGLLEQYF. The CDR3 nucleotides are TGCGCCCGCCGCGCTGGGGGGACAGGGGGGCTACTCGAGCAGTACTTC.

The V call is TRBV6-5, the J call TRBJ2-7; 10 bases map to TRBD2. Germline CDR1 and CDR2: MNHEY and SVGAGI. The CDR3 is 15 residues long. The V segment lost 7 bases and the J segment 2 bases; nucleotides outside the gene matches: 8. The CDR3 sequence: CASTQGLAPTYEQYF. CDR3 bases: TGTGCCAGCACCCAGGGACTAGCGCCTACCTACGAGCAGTACTTC.

The J gene is TRBJ2-7, the V gene TRBV25-1, with 7 bases aligning to TRBD2. CDR1 is MGHDK, CDR2 SYGVNS, per germline. J was trimmed by 0 bases and V by 6 bases; bases with no gene match: 5. The CDR3 sequence is 14 residues long. Here the CDR3 DNA reads TGTGCCAGCAGAGCTAGCGGAAGCTCCTACGAGCAGTACTTC. It specifies CASRASGSSYEQYF.

This chain links TRBV24-1 with TRBJ2-1; D possibly corresponds to TRBD2 (5 bases). CDR1 is KGHDR, CDR2 SFDVKD, per germline. The ends were cut back, 3 bases at V and 1 base at J, with 15 bases in the middle. CDR3 length: 17 residues. CDR3 coding DNA: TGTGCCACCAGTGATCGTCTGGGAGCTGGGTCCTACAATGAGCAGTTCTTC. It specifies CATSDRLGAGSYNEQFF.

V gene TRBV11-2 combines with J gene TRBJ2-1; D is perhaps TRBD2 (8 bases). V lost 5 bases and J lost 1, with 24 bases in between. Looked up from germline, CDR1 is SGHAT and CDR2 is FQNNGV. The CDR3 contains 19 residues. The CDR3 reads CASSPRDRSSGLSYNEQFF. The CDR3 region has the DNA TGTGCCAGCAGCCCCCGGGACAGATCTAGCGGGTTGTCCTACAATGAGCAGTTCTTC.

CDR3 coding DNA: TGCGCCAGCAGCTCGACCACAGGAGTCGGGGAGCTGTTTTTT. Its protein product is CASSSTTGVGELFF. The V and J genes are TRBV4-1 and TRBJ2-2, with D maybe TRBD1 (5 bases). CDR3 length: 14 amino acids. V lost 5 bases and J lost 7, with 14 bases in between. The germline CDR1 and CDR2 sequences are MGHRA and YSYEKL.

This clone has more than one count but fewer than ten. J is TRBJ1-5 and V is TRBV28; no reliable D call. CDR3 length: 12 residues. Germline CDR1 MDHEN, CDR2 SYDVKM. Trimming cost V 10 bases and J 7 bases, with 14 bases left between them. The CDR3 DNA follows: TGTGCCACCCTAGAACGTCACCAGCCCCAGCATTTT. Amino acid sequence: CATLERHQPQHF.

This clone was detected only once. This chain's CDR3 is CASSFGQGGIGVNTGELFF. The CDR3 region has the DNA TGCGCCAGCAGCTTCGGACAGGGGGGGATAGGAGTTAACACCGGGGAGCTGTTTTTT. The rearrangement joins TRBV5-1 to TRBJ2-2, with 10 bases that match TRBD1. Germline assignment: CDR1 SGHRS and CDR2 YFSETQ. V lost 2 bases, J lost 2 bases, and 12 bases stayed unmatched. The CDR3 contains 19 residues.

This chain links TRBV11-2 with TRBJ2-1; possible D gene TRBD2, 5 bases. Trimming took off 7 bases at V and 9 bases at J, with 13 bases between the two ends. There are 12 residues in the CDR3. CDR1 and CDR2 (germline): SGHAT, FQNNGV. The chain's CDR3 is CASTLSRGEQFF. The DNA of the CDR3 is TGTGCCAGCACCCTCTCACGGGGTGAGCAGTTCTTC.

The rearrangement links TRBV3-1 (or the pseudogene TRBV3-2) to TRBJ2-7, with 7 bases matching TRBD2. The CDR3 runs 14 residues. V trimming: 4 bases; J trimming: 7 bases; junction bases outside the gene matches: 10. Per germline, CDR1 LGHDT and CDR2 YNNKEL (reference sequence). This chain's CDR3 is CASSRRDYHGEQYF. In nucleotides, the CDR3 is TGTGCCAGCAGCCGCCGGGACTACCACGGAGAGCAGTACTTC.

This chain connects TRBV14 to TRBJ2-7, with 7 nucleotides matching TRBD2. Germline V gives CDR1 SGHDN, CDR2 FVKESK. Unmatched junction bases numbered 14, after V lost 0 bases and J lost 3 bases. This CDR3 comprises 18 residues. CDR3 sequence: CASSQDRASAWGGYEQYF. The CDR3 DNA is TGTGCCAGCAGCCAAGATCGGGCTTCAGCCTGGGGGGGCTACGAGCAGTACTTC.

The CDR3 is CASSLFGSGSTGELFF. The DNA for the CDR3 is TGTGCCAGCAGCTTGTTTGGTAGCGGGAGCACCGGGGAGCTGTTTTTT. The chain combines TRBV5-6 with TRBJ2-2; 9 positions match TRBD2. CDR1 and CDR2 from the germline V gene are SGHDT and YYEEEE. Trimming cost V 1 base and J 4 bases; bases outside gene matches: 5. This CDR3 has 16 residues.

This chain uses TRBV24-1 with TRBJ1-4; D is uncertain. Between the trimmed V and J ends, which lost 3 bases and 0 bases, there was a span of 10 bases. CDR3 length: 16 amino acids. CDR1 is KGHDR and CDR2 is SFDVKD in the germline V gene. The CDR3, as DNA: TGTGCCACCAGTGATGCAGGCGCTTCAACTAATGAAAAACTGTTTTTT. Its translation: CATSDAGASTNEKLFF.

This chain links TRBV13 with TRBJ2-7; D is undetermined. The CDR3 length is 11 residues. Germline CDR1 PRHDT, CDR2 FYEKMQ (reference sequence). Trimming removed 1 base at V and 6 bases at J, with 4 bases between. The CDR3 loop is CASSLVAEQYF. The DNA for the CDR3 is TGTGCCAGCAGCTTAGTGGCCGAGCAGTACTTC.